These T cell receptor beta chains were read from a single sample in a study of regulatory T cells in long-lasting Graves disease. TCRdb processed the multiplex PCR reads anew with MiXCR; each CDR3 protein has one entry. The profile shows over 350,000 distinct CDR3 sequences, 15% of them singletons. These same data were also listed under a study on T cells in Graves' hyperthyroidism and ophthalmopathy.

The material sequenced was peripheral blood mononuclear cells (PBMCs), taken at new diagnosis, from a patient treated with antithyroid drugs. The receptors were gathered from a woman in her 40s with Graves disease. Both conserved end residues are part of each CDR3. Some rows have no size entry. The others give once, few or many, or a class for an expanded clone.

CDR3 protein: CSARVASGSSYNEQFF
clone size: few
J gene: TRBJ2-1
V gene: TRBV20-1

CDR3 protein: CATRGDFSSGNTIYF
clone size: -
J gene: TRBJ1-3
V gene: TRBV6-2/TRBV6-3

CDR3 protein: CATSGLEQDNEQFF
clone size: many
J gene: TRBJ2-1
V gene: TRBV24-1

CDR3 protein: CASSDTGRFGYTF
clone size: few
J gene: TRBJ1-2
V gene: TRBV6-1

CDR3 protein: CASSLSQGAQEQYF
clone size: many
J gene: TRBJ2-7
V gene: TRBV7-6

CDR3 protein: CASSLEAGAVTGELFF
clone size: few
J gene: TRBJ2-2
V gene: TRBV5-1

CDR3 protein: CSVQPGLAAYNEQFF
clone size: few
J gene: TRBJ2-1
V gene: TRBV29-1

CDR3 protein: CATTPVPGRWGLAGVETQYF
clone size: -
J gene: TRBJ2-5
V gene: TRBV24-1

CDR3 protein: CASSDRGDTQYF
clone size: many
J gene: TRBJ2-3
V gene: TRBV12-3/TRBV12-4

CDR3 protein: CASSRSGGETQYF
clone size: many
J gene: TRBJ2-5
V gene: TRBV28

CDR3 protein: CASSSNPTMNTEAFF
clone size: many
J gene: TRBJ1-1
V gene: TRBV5-1

CDR3 protein: CASSWGFNQPQHF
clone size: many
J gene: TRBJ1-5
V gene: TRBV27

CDR3 protein: CASSLGSSGSSTDTQYF
clone size: few
J gene: TRBJ2-3
V gene: TRBV11-3

CDR3 protein: CAISDPGEDLRETQYF
clone size: many
J gene: TRBJ2-5
V gene: TRBV10-3

CDR3 protein: CASSYRQGTGRYNEQFF
clone size: -
J gene: TRBJ2-1
V gene: TRBV6-2/TRBV6-3

CDR3 protein: CSVEDVDRDPDTQYF
clone size: -
J gene: TRBJ2-3
V gene: TRBV29-1

CDR3 protein: CASSYLDRAEAFF
clone size: -
J gene: TRBJ1-1
V gene: TRBV6-5

CDR3 protein: CASSYLSNQPQHF
clone size: -
J gene: TRBJ1-5
V gene: TRBV6-2/TRBV6-3

CDR3 protein: CASSRLTSTDTQYF
clone size: -
J gene: TRBJ2-3
V gene: TRBV4-1

CDR3 protein: CASSLTSGSFSNTGELFF
clone size: -
J gene: TRBJ2-2
V gene: TRBV13

CDR3 protein: CASSYYRGETQYF
clone size: -
J gene: TRBJ2-5
V gene: TRBV27

CDR3 protein: CASSLSWRLAGGDEQFF
clone size: many
J gene: TRBJ2-1
V gene: TRBV27

CDR3 protein: CATSDNRGPETQYF
clone size: few
J gene: TRBJ2-5
V gene: TRBV24-1

CDR3 protein: CASSYVWRPSYTGELFF
clone size: many
J gene: TRBJ2-2
V gene: TRBV27

CDR3 protein: CATSDFGTGATDTQYF
clone size: -
J gene: TRBJ2-3
V gene: TRBV24-1

CDR3 protein: CASSVDQGATGNTIYF
clone size: many
J gene: TRBJ1-3
V gene: TRBV9

CDR3 protein: CASSIGLRGYTDTQYF
clone size: -
J gene: TRBJ2-3
V gene: TRBV19